These 6 T cell receptor beta chains share one sample of origin, sequenced in a study of blood T cells in healthy people across ages. For the second PCR, which ran for roughly 7 to 11 cycles, a sample-barcoded 5' primer and a J-beta primer mix were used. MiXCR, run by TCRdb on the 5' RACE reads, gives a single entry per CDR3 protein. The sample has 1.5 million to 1.9 million distinct CDR3 sequences; less than 45% are singletons. The sample comprised blood. Source of these receptors: a woman younger than 35 in good health.

The chain is built from TRBV20-1 and TRBJ1-1; 9 bases are a match to TRBD1. Trimming at V came to 1 base and at J to 11 bases, leaving 11 bases not matched to a gene. Germline V CDR1 and CDR2: DFQATT, SNEGSKA (reference sequence). The CDR3 spans 14 residues. The CDR3 is CSARGTGDSAGAFF. The CDR3 DNA reads TGCAGTGCTAGAGGGACAGGGGATTCCGCCGGTGCTTTCTTT.

Details on this clonotype: This could be a read error, since a much larger clone is one nucleotide away. The CDR3 loop reads CASSWGEKLFF. CDR3 nucleotides: TGTGCCAGCAGTTGGGGTGAAAAACTGTTTTTT. This chain uses TRBV27 with TRBJ1-4; D ambiguous. V shed 4 bases and J shed 7 bases, with 4 bases lying between them. Germline CDR1 is MNHEY and CDR2 is SMNVEV (reference sequence). The CDR3 totals 11 residues.

The V call is TRBV25-1, the J call TRBJ1-2, with D unclear. With 7 bases removed from V and 0 bases from J, the gap between germline ends came to 12 bases. CDR1 and CDR2 from the germline V gene are MGHDK and SYGVNS. This CDR3 has 14 amino acids. CDR3 residues: CASTPAGSNYGYTF. In DNA form, the CDR3 reads TGTGCCAGCACTCCAGCGGGATCTAACTATGGCTACACCTTC.

This clonotype was recorded a few times. The CDR3 region has the DNA TGTGCCAGCAGTCCTGGGGTATTTACTAGCACAGATACGCAGTATTTT. Translating gives CASSPGVFTSTDTQYF. V and J are TRBV28 and TRBJ2-3, with D unclear. The germline gives CDR1 MDHEN, CDR2 SYDVKM. Trimming left V 5 bases short and J 0 bases short, with 15 bases between. This CDR3 contains 16 residues.

This clonotype was recorded a few times. The rearrangement uses TRBV4-3 and TRBJ1-1; D is perhaps TRBD1 (6 bases). The CDR3 extends over 16 amino acids. Germline loops: CDR1 LGHNA, CDR2 YSLEER. Trimming shortened V by 1 base and J by 0 bases, and 12 bases separated the two germline ends. Here the CDR3 reads CASSQALGALNTEAFF. The CDR3 coding sequence is TGCGCCAGCAGCCAAGCCCTGGGGGCTCTGAACACTGAAGCTTTCTTT.

This clonotype appeared a few times. This chain connects TRBV13 to TRBJ2-5; D is unresolved. The CDR3 runs to 10 residues. Germline V gene lookup returns CDR1 PRHDT and CDR2 FYEKMQ (reference sequence). V was shortened by 4 bases and J by 8 bases, with 5 bases between the two germline ends. The CDR3 DNA sequence: TGTGCCAGCAGCTCTCTAACCCAGTACTTC. It translates to CASSSLTQYF.